The clone carrying this T cell receptor beta chain was seen once. Its target is unknown. The PCR had 60 Vbeta and 13 Jbeta primers. Here immunoSEQ multiplex PCR was the method, and the copy in TCRdb shows in-frame clones only, minus some. The sample yields fewer than 130,000 clones, over 60% seen once. The record originates from a study of cytomegalovirus exposure and HLA in healthy donors. Whole-study findings and limits: An analysis done earlier found most TCR beta V segments productive about 90% or about 30% of the time.

Germline V gene lookup returns CDR1 SEHNR and CDR2 FQNEAQ (reference sequence). With 2 bases removed from V and 5 bases from J, the gap between germline ends came to 19 bases. The CDR3 runs 16 residues. The sequence came from a woman aged 55-75 years in good health and CMV-seropositive. The sequenced sample was PBMCs. The V gene is TRBV7-9, the J gene TRBJ2-7; perhaps TRBD2 as D (5 bases). The CDR3 sequence is CASSLFPEQVEDEQYF. Written as DNA, the CDR3 is TGTGCCAGCAGCTTATTCCCGGAGCAGGTGGAGGACGAGCAGTACTTC. Based on the CDR3 plus reference TRBV7-9 and TRBJ2-7, the full variable domain is DTGVSQNPRHKITKRGQNVTFRCDPISEHNRLYWYRQTLGQGPEFLTYFQNEAQLEKSRLLSDRFSAERPKGSFSTLEIQRTEQGDSAMYLCASSLFPEQVEDEQYFGPGTRLTVT.